The present T cell receptor (beta chain) was sequenced within a study of radiation and T cells in renal cell carcinoma. TCRdb's table, derived via immunoSEQ multiplex PCR, lists solely in-frame clones and lacks some. The table shows tens of thousands of clones, with roughly 79% occurring only once. The time point denotes: baseline pretreatment blood. As to treatment: 15 Gy SBRT to primary tumor, nephrectomy 4 weeks later. The CDR3 has 13 residues. V lost 5 bases, J lost 4 bases, and 4 bases stayed unmatched. Germline CDR1 is SGHVS and CDR2 is FQNEAQ. The chain has TRBV7-8 and TRBJ1-2, with 7 bases lining up with TRBD1. The clonotype originates from a man in his fifties or sixties with renal cell carcinoma. This sample comprised blood, obtained from a patient whose treatment included radiotherapy and nephrectomy. CDR3 DNA sequence: TGTGCCAGCAGCCAAGACAGGGTCTATGGCTACACCTTC. Translation: CASSQDRVYGYTF.